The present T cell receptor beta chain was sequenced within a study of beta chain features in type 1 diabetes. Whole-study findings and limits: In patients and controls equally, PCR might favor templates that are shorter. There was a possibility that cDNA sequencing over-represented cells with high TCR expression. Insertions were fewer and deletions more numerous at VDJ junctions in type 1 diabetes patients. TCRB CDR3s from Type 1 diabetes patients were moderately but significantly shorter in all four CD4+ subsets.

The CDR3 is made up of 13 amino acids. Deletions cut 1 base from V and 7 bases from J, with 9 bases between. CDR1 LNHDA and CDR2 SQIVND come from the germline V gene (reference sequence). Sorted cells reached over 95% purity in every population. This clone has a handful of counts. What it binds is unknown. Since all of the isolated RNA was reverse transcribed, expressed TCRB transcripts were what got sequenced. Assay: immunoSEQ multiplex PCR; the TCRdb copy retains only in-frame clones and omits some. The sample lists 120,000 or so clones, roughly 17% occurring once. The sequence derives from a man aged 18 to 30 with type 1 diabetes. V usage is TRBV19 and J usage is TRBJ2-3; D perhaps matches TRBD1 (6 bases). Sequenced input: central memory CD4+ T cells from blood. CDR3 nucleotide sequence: TGTGCCAGTAGTATAGGGGACATCAATACGCAGTATTTT. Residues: CASSIGDINTQYF. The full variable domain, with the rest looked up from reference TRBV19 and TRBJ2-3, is DGGITQSPKYLFRKEGQNVTLSCEQNLNHDAMYWYRQDPGQGLRLIYYSQIVNDFQKGDIAEGYSVSREKKESFPLTVTSAQKNPTAFYLCASSIGDINTQYFGPGTRLTVL.